The present entry profiles one T cell receptor beta chain with its context. As to time point: after neoadjuvant nivolumab, at surgical resection. This CDR3 has 12 amino acids. In germline, CDR1 is MRHNA, CDR2 SNTAGT. Trimming cost V 6 bases and J 7 bases; bases outside gene matches: 4. This sample was included in a study of neoadjuvant anti-PD-1 for oral cavity cancer. Turning to the study itself: Patients without progression received a fourth nivolumab dose around day 43, then surgical resection on days 50-56.

Sequencing used immunoSEQ multiplex PCR; TCRdb keeps in-frame clones, though not all of them. The sample contains about 72,000 clones, roughly 81% of which appear only once. Sequencing was performed on PBMCs, taken after nivolumab (anti-PD-1) treatment. The TCR originated in a person between 40 and 80 years old with oral cavity squamous cell carcinoma. The chain uses TRBV6-4 and TRBJ1-2, with 8 bases fitting TRBD1. This CDR3 reads CASRRTGFGYTF. CDR3 sequence (DNA): TGTGCCAGCAGGAGGACAGGGTTTGGCTACACCTTC.